This T cell receptor beta chain was recorded in a study of human CD8 memory T cell subsets (dated by TCRdb to the early 2020s). Study-wide context: To assess clonal relationships, the TCRbeta repertoires of stem-like (TSTEM), progenitor exhausted-like (TPEX) and effector memory CD8+ T cell subsets were compared. Six donors each provided TSTEM, TPEX and effector memory subsets, and TCRbeta repertoires were obtained from all six.

Sequencing relied on a NextSeq 550. A Human TCR Profiling Kit was used to prepare UMI-labeled 5' RACE TCRbeta libraries. The same number of PCR cycles was used to prepare all TCRbeta libraries in parallel. On the authors' methods: The number of functional CDR3beta clonotypes in each TCRbeta library ranged from roughly 2,900 to 20,000. UMI extraction and consensus assembly used MIGEC 1.2.9, requiring at least three reads per UMI. In-frame CDR3beta repertoires were extracted with MiXCR 3.0.3. Each sample was downsampled to 42,000 randomly selected UMIs before diversity metrics were computed in VDJtools 1.2.1. For each sample pair, the repertoire overlap metrics D, R and F2 were calculated in VDJtools using the top 3,000 clones. After reprocessing by TCRdb, each CDR3 protein sequence is one entry, and no DNA is given. TCRdb's processing, not the authors', yielded these V and J calls. The table kept for this sample lists around 10,000 distinct CDR3 sequences. The ten largest clones represent about 15% of the sample.

Spanning cysteine to phenylalanine, the CDR3 consists of 14 amino acids. The record lacks a DNA sequence. From the germline V gene (reference sequence), CDR1 is SGHKS and CDR2 is YYEKEE. The full study reports these points: Chao1 estimates suggested greater repertoire diversity in TSTEM than in TPEX subsets, potentially reflecting a broader range of specificities. TSTEM and TPEX subsets showed similarly high normalized Shannon-Wiener diversity, whereas effector memory subsets were comparatively less diverse. Only TCRbeta chains were sequenced, and the repertoire comparisons were based on about six donors and tested using paired t-tests with Bonferroni correction. Although both stem-like subsets shared clonotypes with effector memory cells, the overlap between TSTEM and TPEX repertoires was minimal, suggesting distinct antigen spectra for the TSTEM and TPEX subsets.

Its frequency places this clonotype as medium-sized (0.01 to 0.1%); no count is recorded. The antigen it recognizes is unknown. Stem-like memory CD8+ T cells (TSTEM) were defined as CCR7+ PD-1- TIGIT- cells. Density gradient separation was used to isolate peripheral blood mononuclear cells from buffy coats of healthy donors. In the study, total CD8+ T cells were enriched by negative magnetic separation with EasySep or MojoSort CD8+ T cell isolation kits. An RNeasy Mini Kit was used to extract total RNA from duplicate vials of under 190,000 sorted CD8+ T cells per subset. The PBMCs were used either fresh or after being cryopreserved in fetal bovine serum with around 9.7% DMSO. CD8+ T cell subsets were sorted to purity by fluorescence-activated cell sorting on a FACSAria III.

This clonotype originated in a human donor in good health. Sequencing was carried out using CD8+ stem-like memory T cells (TSCM and TCM) sorted from PBMCs. What this sample's cell subset or site label stands for: stem-like memory CD8 T cells (TSTEM), CCR7+ PD-1- TIGIT-. In this chain, TRBV5-5 is recombined with TRBJ1-1; the D call of TRBD1 rests on TCRdb alone, since no DNA is present to check it. CDR3 reads: CASSPRGWNTEAFF. Joined to the reference TRBV5-5 and TRBJ1-1 proteins, this CDR3 gives the full variable domain: DAGVTQSPTHLIKTRGQQVTLRCSPISGHKSVSWYQQVLGQGPQFIFQYYEKEERGRGNFPDRFSARQFPNYSSELNVNALLLGDSALYLCASSPRGWNTEAFFGQGTRLTVV.